This T cell receptor (beta chain) was captured in a study of blood T cell repertoires in COVID-19. Study at large: Samples taken during acute and convalescent COVID-19 were collected in the United States, Italy and Spain.

TCRdb's table, derived via immunoSEQ multiplex PCR, lists solely in-frame clones and lacks some. The sample records some 250,000 clones, roughly 93% being singletons. The V and J ends lost 6 bases and 1 base respectively, with 9 bases between them. Germline lookup yields CDR1 KGHSH and CDR2 LQKENI. The CDR3 is 14 amino acids. This chain connects TRBV18 to TRBJ1-4; D is perhaps TRBD1 (5 bases). The sequence derives from a woman between 40 and 50 years old with acute COVID-19. Material for sequencing was PBMCs or T cells enriched from blood (not recorded which). Here the CDR3 DNA reads TGTGCCAGCTCCACAGGTGGAACTAATGAAAAACTGTTTTTT. It specifies CASSTGGTNEKLFF.